This T cell receptor beta chain derives from a study of blood T cells in healthy people across ages (dated by TCRdb to between 2014 and 2016). Notes on the research overall: Template switching captured roughly one uniquely barcoded TCR beta cDNA molecule per two T cells in model experiments. To track age-related changes in TCR beta repertoire diversity, the study relied on deep sequencing normalized with unique cDNA molecular identifiers. Using the same blood draw, the study looked at two additional independent replicas of 1 million unique cDNA reads for two donors, one aged 18 to 30 and the other aged 80 or older. To avoid experimental bias, donors of different ages were randomly spread across the sequencing lanes. The donors were split into four age groups: young (average about 16 years), middle-aged (about 40), aged (more than 60) and long-lived (over 80). The study at large found these results: Because donor CMV infection status was unknown, age-related changes in expanded clonotypes were potentially confounded. Observed TCR beta diversity per million T cells fell roughly linearly with age, and a significant reduction was already apparent by age around 44. There was a strong correlation between observed TCR beta diversity and the percentage of naive T cells measured by flow cytometry. The long-lived group showed more naive CD4+ T cells, fewer expanded clones and increased TCR diversity than the aged group, suggesting age selection. Because profiling used bulk unsorted PBMCs, naive and antigen-experienced compartments could not be compared conclusively. Total diversity estimates from one million sequenced T cells were considered lower bounds and underestimates.

Based on the germline V gene, the CDR1 and CDR2 sequences are SGHTA and FQGNSA. The CDR3 spans 15 residues, from the cysteine through the phenylalanine. The CDR3 DNA has 45 bases and is translated from base 1. V sheds 1 base and J sheds 5 bases, leaving 14 bases between their ends. As concerns this clonotype: The antigen it binds to is not known. Base qualities are not provided; no much larger clone lies one nucleotide away.

Library method: 5' RACE. This sample was sequenced with an Illumina HiSeq 2500. A second PCR of about 6 to 11 cycles was run with a J-beta primer mix and a sample-barcoded 5' primer. A template-switch 5' adaptor carrying 12 random nucleotides introduced a unique molecular identifier onto each TCR beta cDNA molecule. Each sample yielded at least 3 million CDR3-containing paired-end reads. The Mint cDNA synthesis kit, primed by a TRBC-specific oligonucleotide, was used to synthesize first-strand cDNA from all RNA. All cDNA was treated with uracil-DNA glycosylase and then went through a first 18-cycle PCR with the universal primers M1SS and BC2_uni_R. The authors' analysis ran thus. For normalization, 1 million high-quality reads were randomly selected from each sample, with every read carrying a distinct molecular identifier. Instead of being binned into consensus sequences, reads that shared molecular identifiers were thrown out. MiTCR, run with a Q25 quality threshold and the strictest error-elimination algorithm, handled CDR3 identification, clonotype clustering and error correction. A nonparametric unseen species model with Euler transformation was used to estimate lower-bound total TCR beta diversity. TCRdb passed the public sequencing reads through fastp at Q25 and MiXCR, retaining productive beta sequences. Duplicate CDR3 protein sequences are folded into a single record with the most common DNA and genes. The authors' filters were not applied to this entry. Here the sample has about 830,000 distinct CDR3 sequences; more than 45% occur a single time. The ten largest account for over 20% of the sample.

Donors were 35 to 40 systemically healthy Caucasian individuals from Russia aged roughly 6 to 90 years. Around 9.9 milliliters of peripheral blood were collected from each donor into EDTA-treated Vacutainer tubes. PBMCs were isolated by Ficoll-Paque density-gradient centrifugation, with at least 6.5 million obtained per sample. Trizol reagent was used to extract total RNA from PBMCs, with at least 5.5 micrograms per sample. For every donor, flow cytometry on a PBMC aliquot measured the percentage of naive CD45RAhigh/CD27high T cells. The TCR sequence derives from a man aged 30 to 39 in good health. Recombination joined TRBV7-2 with TRBJ1-2; the D gene identity is not certain. The sequenced sample was blood. CDR3 reads: CASSLDGSRLYGYTF. The DNA is TGTGCCAGCAGCTTAGATGGAAGTCGGCTATATGGCTACACCTTC.